Shown below are 10 T cell receptor beta chains from a single sample sequenced in a study of Ad26.COV2.S vaccination and SARS-CoV-2 variants. The repertoire was sequenced with immunoSEQ multiplex PCR; TCRdb's copy has only in-frame clones and lacks some. The data contain some 330,000 clones, about 90% of them singletons. Indicated treatment: 15 to 20 received Ad26.COV2.S at low or high dose, single or two shots; several received placebo; per-sample allocation not given. After the first vaccine or placebo injection, samples were drawn on day 63. The material sequenced was peripheral blood, taken in a trial of Ad26.COV2.S vaccine versus placebo. Receptor source: a person between 18 and 65 years old who received the Ad26.COV2.S COVID-19 vaccine or a placebo.

The chain recombines TRBV4-1 with TRBJ2-7; 8 bases are shared with TRBD1. With V trimmed by 4 bases and J by 3 bases, 8 bases remained unmatched. The CDR3 runs 15 residues. CDR1 is MGHRA, CDR2 YSYEKL, per germline. In DNA form, the CDR3 reads TGCGCCAGCAGCCGAGCAGCGACAGGGGTCTACGAGCAGTACTTC. This translates into CASSRAATGVYEQYF.

The chain recombines TRBV19 with TRBJ2-1; no firm D call. The CDR3 length is 16 residues. Per germline, CDR1 LNHDA and CDR2 SQIVND (reference sequence). V was clipped by 3 bases and J by 4 bases, with 16 bases between them. CDR3 sequence: CASSIGSLGLYNEQFF. The CDR3 DNA reads as TGTGCCAGTAGTATTGGCTCACTGGGATTGTACAATGAGCAGTTCTTC.

A few counts support this clone. The gene calls are TRBV11-1 and TRBJ2-1; D is unclear. V shed 3 bases and J shed 9 bases, with 15 bases lying between them. Looked up from germline, CDR1 is SGHAT and CDR2 is FQDESV (reference sequence). CDR3 length: 14 amino acids. CDR3 DNA sequence: TGTGCCAGCAGCTTGGAGCGCGCAATCAGTGAGCAGTTCTTC. As protein: CASSLERAISEQFF.

The chain links TRBV4-3 to TRBJ2-3, with 7 bases identical to TRBD2. The V and J ends lost 4 bases and 3 bases, in that order; junction bases with no gene match: 10. Germline V gene data show CDR1 as LGHNA and CDR2 as YSLEER. The CDR3 has 16 amino acids. CDR3 sequence (DNA): TGCGCCAGCAGCCGCCACTGGGCGGGAGATACAGATACGCAGTATTTT. This codes for CASSRHWAGDTDTQYF.

This clone was detected once. The chain is built from TRBV12-3 or TRBV12-4 and TRBJ1-1; TRBD1 is a possible D gene (5 bases). This CDR3 contains 13 residues. V was shortened by 6 bases and J by 3 bases, with 11 bases between the two germline ends. In DNA form, the CDR3 reads TGTGCCAGCAGCCCGGGACCGTACACTGAAGCTTTCTTT. It encodes CASSPGPYTEAFF.

V and J are TRBV11-1 and TRBJ2-7; D tentatively reads TRBD1 or TRBD2 (5 bases each). Looked up from germline, CDR1 is SGHAT and CDR2 is FQDESV (reference sequence). Trimming removed 5 bases at V and 2 bases at J, with 13 bases between. This CDR3 is built from 14 residues. CDR3 coding DNA: TGTGCCAGCAGCCCGGGACCAGCTGCCTACGAGCAGTACGTC. It yields the protein CASSPGPAAYEQYV.

The chain has TRBV19 and TRBJ2-3, with TRBD2 as a possible D gene (6 bases). There are 15 residues in the CDR3. CDR1 is LNHDA, CDR2 SQIVND, per germline (reference sequence). Trimming took off 4 bases at V and 2 bases at J, with 13 bases between the two ends. This chain's CDR3 is CASSSPGLNTDTQYF. CDR3 in DNA: TGTGCCAGTAGTAGTCCGGGACTCAACACAGATACGCAGTATTTT. Variable domain in full (rest from reference TRBV19 and TRBJ2-3): DGGITQSPKYLFRKEGQNVTLSCEQNLNHDAMYWYRQDPGQGLRLIYYSQIVNDFQKGDIAEGYSVSREKKESFPLTVTSAQKNPTAFYLCASSSPGLNTDTQYFGPGTRLTVL.

V is TRBV9 and J is TRBJ1-1; no clear D. The V end lost 4 bases, the J end lost 4 bases, and 8 bases lay between the germline ends. The germline V gene has CDR1 SGDLS and CDR2 YYNGEE. CDR3 length: 12 residues. CDR3: CASSPVATEAFF. CDR3 DNA: TGTGCCAGCAGCCCCGTCGCCACTGAAGCTTTCTTT.

The chain joins TRBV30 to TRBJ1-3, with D possibly TRBD1 on 6 matching bases. V lost 0 bases and J lost 2, with 17 bases in between. This CDR3 has 17 residues. Germline assignment: CDR1 GTSNPN and CDR2 SVGIG (reference sequence). CDR3 DNA: TGTGCCTGGAGTGTGGGGGCAGGGGTAGGGGCTGGAAACACCATATATTTT. It specifies CAWSVGAGVGAGNTIYF.

This chain uses TRBV11-2 with TRBJ2-3; TRBD1 agrees at 7 bases. V was pared by 4 bases and J by 4 bases, with 14 bases of the junction left unmatched. Germline loops: CDR1 SGHAT, CDR2 FQNNGV. The CDR3 is 17 amino acids. CDR3 protein: CASSSSVEEGGPDTQYF. The CDR3 bases are TGTGCCAGCAGCTCGTCAGTGGAGGAAGGGGGCCCAGATACGCAGTATTTT.